One and the same sample provided the 18 T cell receptor beta chains below, sequenced in a study of shared clonotypes between healthy human individuals. Libraries were prepared by immunoSEQ multiplex PCR; TCRdb keeps only in-frame clonotypes and omits some of them. The sample has about 690,000 clones, about 92% seen once. Sequencing was performed on memory CD8+ T cells from PBMCs. The subset denotes: CD45RO+ cells pooled with CCR7-negative TemRA cells. The receptors derive from a young man in good health. Some clones in this sample may be carry-over from other donors' samples.

The CDR3: CASSVVAGWDEQFF. CDR3 nucleotides: TGTGCCAGCAGCGTAGTTGCGGGATGGGATGAGCAGTTCTTC. V usage is TRBV9 and J usage is TRBJ2-1, with a tentative D call TRBD2 (6 bases). With 0 bases removed from V and 8 bases from J, the gap between germline ends came to 12 bases. From germline, CDR1 is SGDLS and CDR2 YYNGEE. The CDR3 consists of 14 residues.

This rearrangement joins TRBV7-2 to TRBJ1-5, with a tentative D call TRBD1 (6 bases). This CDR3 is built from 16 residues. The V end lost 1 base, the J end lost 3 bases, and 13 bases lay between the germline ends. CDR1 is SGHTA, CDR2 FQGNSA, per germline. The CDR3 nucleotides read TGTGCCAGCAGCTTAGGGGGGGCAGGGGACAATCAGCCCCAGCATTTT. Its protein product is CASSLGGAGDNQPQHF.

The chain uses TRBV19 and TRBJ1-2; weak D call: TRBD1 (6 bases). The CDR3 extends over 14 amino acids. CDR1 is LNHDA and CDR2 is SQIVND in the germline V gene (reference sequence). Trimming removed 4 bases from V and 3 bases from J, with 12 bases in between. The CDR3 region is CASSTTGSYYGYTF. The CDR3 coding sequence is TGTGCCAGTAGTACTACAGGGAGCTACTATGGCTACACCTTC.

This clone was seen just once. The V gene is TRBV13, the J gene TRBJ2-7; D uncertain. The V gene's germline CDR1 is PRHDT and CDR2 FYEKMQ (reference sequence). The CDR3 has 15 residues. Deletions cut 2 bases from V and 2 bases from J, with 13 bases between. CDR3 sequence reads: CASSLITSPAYEQYF. The CDR3 bases are TGTGCCAGCAGCTTAATCACAAGCCCAGCCTACGAGCAGTACTTC.

The CDR3 here is CASSQVGGWETQYF. The CDR3 bases are TGCGCCAGCAGCCAAGTTGGAGGCTGGGAGACCCAGTACTTC. This chain uses TRBV4-1 with TRBJ2-5, with D possibly matching TRBD2 (5 bases). The CDR3 covers 14 residues. Trimming shortened V by 1 base and J by 5 bases, and 11 bases separated the two germline ends. Germline CDR1 reads MGHRA; CDR2 reads YSYEKL.

V gene TRBV7-8 combines with J gene TRBJ1-2; D remains ambiguous. Trimming pared 1 base from V and 5 bases from J, leaving 20 bases between. CDR1 and CDR2 from the germline V gene are SGHVS and FQNEAQ. The length of the CDR3 is 17 residues. The CDR3, as DNA: TGTGCCAGCAGCTTAGATAGGGTCGGGGTTAACTTATATGGCTACACCTTC. Translation gives CASSLDRVGVNLYGYTF. Filled out from reference TRBV7-8 and TRBJ1-2, the complete variable domain reads GAGVSQSPRYKVAKRGQDVALRCDPISGHVSLFWYQQALGQGPEFLTYFQNEAQLDKSGLPSDRFFAERPEGSVSTLKIQRTQQEDSAVYLCASSLDRVGVNLYGYTFGSGTRLTVV.

This sequence joins TRBV27 and TRBJ1-1, with D possibly matching TRBD1 (5 bases). The germline CDR1 and CDR2 sequences are MNHEY and SMNVEV (reference sequence). Deletions cut 2 bases from V and 5 bases from J, with 18 bases between. CDR3 length: 16 amino acids. CDR3 nucleotides: TGTGCCAGCAGTTTAGCGCCCCGGGGCCCGGGGACTGAAGCTTTCTTT. Protein: CASSLAPRGPGTEAFF.

Notes on this clone: Other DNA sequences within the sample encode an identical CDR3. The chain employs TRBV19 and TRBJ1-2, with a tentative D call TRBD1 (5 bases). Germline V gives CDR1 LNHDA, CDR2 SQIVND (reference sequence). V gave up 6 bases and J gave up 8 bases, with 19 bases separating them. This CDR3 has 14 amino acids. The CDR3 DNA reads as TGTGCCAGTAGGCCTTGGGACGGGCCGCCGGGCTACACCTTC. The encoded protein is CASRPWDGPPGYTF.

The CDR3 loop reads CASSHPLAGGPGEQYF. CDR3 DNA: TGTGCCAGCAGTCATCCACTAGCGGGAGGCCCCGGCGAGCAGTACTTC. J is TRBJ2-7 and V is TRBV9; TRBD2 agrees at 12 bases. Per germline, CDR1 SGDLS and CDR2 YYNGEE. V trimming: 5 bases; J trimming: 6 bases; junction bases outside the gene matches: 12. This CDR3 is built from 16 residues.

The V call is TRBV5-1, the J call TRBJ2-6; no definite D call. The V gene lost 4 bases and the J gene lost 1 base, with 9 bases spanning the gap. The CDR3 totals 15 residues. The germline CDR1 and CDR2 sequences are SGHRS and YFSETQ. The CDR3, as DNA: TGCGCCAGCAGCCCCGACCCTTCTGGGGCCAACGTCCTGACTTTC. Its protein is CASSPDPSGANVLTF.

CDR3: CAISDIEETQYF. In DNA form, the CDR3 reads TGTGCCATCAGTGACATAGAAGAGACCCAGTACTTC. The gene calls are TRBV10-3 and TRBJ2-5; D not resolved. The length of the CDR3 is 12 residues. The V end lost 3 bases, the J end lost 3 bases, and 5 bases lay between the germline ends. Per the germline V gene, CDR1 is ENHRY and CDR2 is SYGVKD.

CDR3 amino acids: CASSGLLQETQYF. The CDR3 DNA sequence: TGTGCCAGCAGTGGACTCCTCCAAGAGACCCAGTACTTC. The chain uses TRBV2 and TRBJ2-5; D not resolved. Per the germline V gene, CDR1 is SNHLY and CDR2 is FYNNEI. There are 13 residues in the CDR3. The V and J ends lost 4 bases and 1 base respectively, with 7 bases between them. Drawing the rest from reference TRBV2 and TRBJ2-5, the complete variable domain is EPEVTQTPSHQVTQMGQEVILRCVPISNHLYFYWYRQILGQKVEFLVSFYNNEISEKSEIFDDQFSVERPDGSNFTLKIRSTKLEDSAMYFCASSGLLQETQYFGPGTRLLVL.

V and J are TRBV18 and TRBJ2-6; D is unclear. The CDR3 length is 15 residues. Trimming shortened V by 2 bases and J by 0 bases, and 5 bases separated the two germline ends. Germline V gives CDR1 KGHSH, CDR2 LQKENI. The CDR3, as DNA: TGTGCCAGCTCACCAGGCCGCTCTGGGGCCAACGTCCTGACTTTC. It translates to CASSPGRSGANVLTF.

The rearrangement uses TRBV13 and TRBJ2-1; 12 nucleotides line up with TRBD1. V was pared by 5 bases and J by 7 bases, with 6 bases of the junction left unmatched. The germline CDR1 and CDR2 sequences are PRHDT and FYEKMQ (reference sequence). The CDR3 is 15 amino acids. The CDR3 nucleotides are TGTGCCAGCAGCCCGGGACAGGGGGCGGGGAATGAGCAGTTCTTC. It specifies CASSPGQGAGNEQFF.

The chain links TRBV5-1 to TRBJ2-1, with 9 bases that match TRBD2. The ends lost 4 bases at V and 6 bases at J; junction bases unmatched: 5. Germline-derived CDR1 and CDR2 are SGHRS and YFSETQ. The CDR3 totals 14 residues. The CDR3 sequence: CASSMGLAPNEQFF. In DNA form, the CDR3 reads TGCGCCAGCAGCATGGGACTAGCCCCCAATGAGCAGTTCTTC.

The chain recombines TRBV27 with TRBJ2-1; no firm D call. Trimming stripped 6 bases from V and 14 bases from J, with 17 bases between. This CDR3 is 12 amino acids long. Germline values: CDR1 MNHEY, CDR2 SMNVEV (reference sequence). This chain's CDR3 is CASRPASLSEFF. The CDR3 coding sequence is TGTGCCAGCAGACCGGCCTCCTTGTCGGAGTTCTTC.

This chain connects TRBV28 to TRBJ2-4; D gene uncertain. Germline V lookup: CDR1 MDHEN, CDR2 SYDVKM. Between the trimmed V and J ends, which lost 7 bases and 3 bases, there was a span of 16 bases. The CDR3 runs to 15 residues. The DNA of the CDR3 is TGTGCCAGCAAAGTAATTAGGTCAGGCAAAAACATTCAGTACTTC. Translated: CASKVIRSGKNIQYF.

The rearrangement joins TRBV15 to TRBJ1-5; no definite D call. Germline CDR1 reads LNHNV; CDR2 reads YYDKDF (reference sequence). The CDR3 sequence is 13 residues long. V lost 5 bases and J lost 6, with 11 bases in between. CDR3 DNA sequence: TGTGCCACCAGCTCTCGACTGAGTCAGCCCCAGCATTTT. Translated, it gives CATSSRLSQPQHF.